The 2 T cell receptor beta chains reported below all come from one sample, sequenced in a study of blood T cell repertoires in COVID-19. The assay was immunoSEQ multiplex PCR, and TCRdb's table has in-frame clones only and misses some. Seen here are approximately 62,000 clones, just under 90% observed once, and the top ten hold under 9.5%. The material sequenced was peripheral blood. The receptors were sampled from a human donor with active COVID-19. The donor label of this sample is uncertain.

The V and J genes are TRBV9 and TRBJ1-5, with 7 bases fitting TRBD1. Germline assignment: CDR1 SGDLS and CDR2 YYNGEE. This CDR3 is built from 15 residues. V dropped 0 bases and J dropped 6; count of bases not matched to a gene: 6. CDR3 in amino acids: CASSVDGRGFQPQHF. In DNA form, the CDR3 reads TGTGCCAGCAGCGTAGATGGCAGGGGGTTTCAGCCCCAGCATTTT. Using reference TRBV9 and TRBJ1-5 for the parts outside the CDR3, the full variable domain is DSGVTQTPKHLITATGQRVTLRCSPRSGDLSVYWYQQSLDQGLQFLIQYYNGEERAKGNILERFSAQQFPDLHSELNLSSLELGDSALYFCASSVDGRGFQPQHFGDGTRLSIL.

The genes are TRBV7-2 and TRBJ2-3, with no clear D. Germline V gene data show CDR1 as SGHTA and CDR2 as FQGNSA. The CDR3 covers 15 residues. V gave up 6 bases and J gave up 2 bases, with 15 bases separating them. The CDR3 sequence: CASRTQARNTDTQYF. The CDR3, as DNA: TGTGCCAGCAGAACACAAGCGAGAAACACAGATACGCAGTATTTT.